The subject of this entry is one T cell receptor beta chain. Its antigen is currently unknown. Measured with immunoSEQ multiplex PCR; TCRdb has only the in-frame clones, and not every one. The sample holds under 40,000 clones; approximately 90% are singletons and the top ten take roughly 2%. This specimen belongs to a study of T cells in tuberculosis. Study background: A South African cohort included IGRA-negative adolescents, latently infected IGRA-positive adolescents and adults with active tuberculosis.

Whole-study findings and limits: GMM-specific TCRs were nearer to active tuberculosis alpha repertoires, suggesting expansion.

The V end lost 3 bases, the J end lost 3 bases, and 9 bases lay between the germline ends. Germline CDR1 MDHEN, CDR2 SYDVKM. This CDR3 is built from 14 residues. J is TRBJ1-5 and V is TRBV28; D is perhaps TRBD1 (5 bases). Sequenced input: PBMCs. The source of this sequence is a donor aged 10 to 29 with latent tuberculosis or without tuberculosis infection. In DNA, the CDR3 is TGTGCCAGCAGTTTCCGACAGCTCAATCAGCCCCAGCATTTT. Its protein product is CASSFRQLNQPQHF.